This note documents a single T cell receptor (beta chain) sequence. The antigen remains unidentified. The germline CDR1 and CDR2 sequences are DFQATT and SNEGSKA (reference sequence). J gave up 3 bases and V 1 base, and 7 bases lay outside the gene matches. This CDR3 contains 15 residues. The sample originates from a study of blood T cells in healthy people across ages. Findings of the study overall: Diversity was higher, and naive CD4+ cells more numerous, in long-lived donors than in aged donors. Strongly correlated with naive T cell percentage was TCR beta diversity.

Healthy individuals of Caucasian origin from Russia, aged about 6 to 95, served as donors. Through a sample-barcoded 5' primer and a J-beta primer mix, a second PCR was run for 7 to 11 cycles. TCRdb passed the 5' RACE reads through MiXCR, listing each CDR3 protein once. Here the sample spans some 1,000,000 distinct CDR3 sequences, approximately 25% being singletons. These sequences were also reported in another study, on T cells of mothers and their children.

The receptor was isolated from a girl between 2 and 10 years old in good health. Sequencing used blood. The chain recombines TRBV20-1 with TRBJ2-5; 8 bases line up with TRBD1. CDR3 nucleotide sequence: TGCAGTGCTAGAGGGGGACAGGTTCTCAAAGAGACCCAGTACTTC. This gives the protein CSARGGQVLKETQYF.